The source of this TCR beta chain is a study of blood T cell repertoires in COVID-19. Study-level information: The United States, Italy and Spain provided the acute and convalescent COVID-19 samples. From T cells, B-cell-depleted T cells, or PBMCs came the material, which was cDNA or gDNA.

Per the study methods: Estimates of nucleated cell counts were drawn from the amplification of reference gene primers. Repertoires were generated with immunoSEQ multiplex PCR, while TCRdb's copy carries only in-frame clones and drops some. That table gives V, J and clone size, and the DNA gave D and trimming. Here the sample spans 45,000 to 60,000 clones, nearly 90% being singletons. V was trimmed by 2 bases and J by 0 bases, leaving 14 bases between them. Per germline, CDR1 LNHDA and CDR2 SQIVND (reference sequence). The CDR3 consists of 17 residues. The origin of this receptor is a man aged 45 to 65 with active COVID-19. This chain links TRBV19 with TRBJ1-5; no definite D call. The specimen was peripheral blood. As DNA, the CDR3 is TGTGCCAGTAGTATATATGGGCCAGGCTATAGCAATCAGCCCCAGCATTTT. This codes for CASSIYGPGYSNQPQHF.